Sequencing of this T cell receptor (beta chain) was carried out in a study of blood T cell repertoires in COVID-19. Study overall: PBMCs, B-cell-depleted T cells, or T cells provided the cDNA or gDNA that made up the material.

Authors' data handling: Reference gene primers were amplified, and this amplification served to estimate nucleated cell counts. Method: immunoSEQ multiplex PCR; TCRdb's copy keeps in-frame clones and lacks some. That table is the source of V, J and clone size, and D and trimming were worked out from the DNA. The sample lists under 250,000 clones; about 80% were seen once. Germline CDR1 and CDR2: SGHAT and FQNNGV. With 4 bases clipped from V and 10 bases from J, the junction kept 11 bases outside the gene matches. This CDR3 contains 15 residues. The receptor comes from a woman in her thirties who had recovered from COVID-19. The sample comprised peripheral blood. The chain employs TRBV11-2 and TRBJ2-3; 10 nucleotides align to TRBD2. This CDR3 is CASSSLAGEGKAQYF. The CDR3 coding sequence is TGTGCCAGCAGCTCTCTAGCGGGAGAGGGGAAGGCGCAGTATTTT.